The rows below give T cell receptor beta chains drawn from one sample of a study of graft-versus-host responses after intestinal transplantation. The method was immunoSEQ multiplex PCR; TCRdb's version includes in-frame clones alone and lacks a portion of them. The sample lists 60,000 to 65,000 clones; under 90% were seen once. The material sequenced was ileum tissue, taken 350 to 400 days after transplant. These receptors came from a human patient who received an intestinal transplant, so some T cells may come from the graft donor. CDR3s leave out the opening cysteine and the closing phenylalanine or tryptophan. The D gene is left open where the match is weak.

V gene	J gene	D gene	CDR3 protein
TRBV6-5	TRBJ2-7	NA	ASSLRSGITYEQY
TRBV18	TRBJ2-7	NA	ASSPQRGESYEQY
TRBV5-4	TRBJ2-7	NA	ASSLNGEQY
TRBV7-2	TRBJ2-5	NA	ASSLALAINQETQY
TRBV10-2	TRBJ2-2	NA	ASSVSLRGGRRDTGELF
TRBV6-6	TRBJ2-7	NA	ASSLRDGSYEQY
TRBV6-5	TRBJ2-3	NA	ASSPTHTDTQY
TRBV18	TRBJ2-2	NA	ASSPYRNTGELF
TRBV6-5	TRBJ2-1	NA	ASSYARTYNEQF
TRBV6-1	TRBJ2-7	TRBD2	AGAVEREEQQY
TRBV2	TRBJ2-5	NA	ASEAGALQETQY
TRBV28	TRBJ2-3	NA	ASSLVVAFTDTQY
TRBV6-1	TRBJ2-1	NA	ASSEEVVTHHSYNEQF
TRBV7-9	TRBJ2-3	TRBD1	ASTDRADTQY
TRBV7-3	TRBJ2-5	NA	ASSSSGGTQY
TRBV9	TRBJ2-1	TRBD2	ASSAGTRGYNEQF
TRBV2	TRBJ1-1	NA	ASRPRGLNTEAF
TRBV4-1	TRBJ2-5	NA	ASSHPGAETQY
TRBV2	NA	NA	ASRDLAYEQY
TRBV7-7	TRBJ2-7	NA	ASSPGWAYEQY
TRBV2	TRBJ1-5	NA	ASSEVQGWGNQPQH
TRBV6-5	TRBJ2-3	TRBD2	ASRTAGAGNTQY
TRBV4-1	TRBJ1-2	NA	ASSQDRARVYGYT
TRBV2	TRBJ2-7	TRBD1	ASRSRGLGGEQY
TRBV4-1	TRBJ2-5	NA	ASSQEDASQETQY
TRBV2	TRBJ2-3	NA	ASSYERPDTQY
TRBV7-9	TRBJ1-2	NA	ASSLLPGGKLNYGYT
TRBV4-1	TRBJ2-5	NA	ASSQTTGNTQY
TRBV7-3	TRBJ2-3	NA	ASSLTLSHSPDTQY
TRBV28	TRBJ2-5	NA	ASSLLSVKETQY
TRBV10-3	TRBJ2-1	NA	AIGPEAYNEQF
TRBV27	TRBJ2-3	TRBD2	ASSPRTSGRLLIGTDTQY
TRBV11-1	TRBJ1-1	NA	ASSLIIPPNTEAF
TRBV2	TRBJ1-5	TRBD1	ASRADRGGNQPQH
TRBV5-5	TRBJ1-3	NA	ASSLEGLPAGSGNTIY
TRBV6-5	TRBJ1-2	NA	ASSYYLDKADGYT
TRBV2	TRBJ2-7	NA	ASSQGIGRSYEQY
TRBV7-6	TRBJ2-1	TRBD2	ASSLGPGLAGGGEQF
TRBV7-3	TRBJ2-2	NA	ASSLGNTGELF
TRBV5-1	TRBJ1-4	NA	ASSLEGATNEKLF
TRBV19	TRBJ2-1	TRBD2	ASSNPGLVGGEQF
TRBV25-1	TRBJ2-3	TRBD2	ATASGTSLPERTDTQY
TRBV4-2	TRBJ1-6	NA	ASSQDRLTEDNSPLH
TRBV6-1	TRBJ2-7	NA	ASSEGALSYEQY
TRBV7-7	TRBJ2-5	NA	ASSLVPGDGETQY
TRBV15	TRBJ2-2	TRBD1	ATSREGQGGTGELF